Following are 2 T cell receptor beta chains from one sample sequenced in a study of blood T cell repertoires in COVID-19. The repertoire was sequenced with immunoSEQ multiplex PCR; TCRdb's copy has only in-frame clones and lacks some. The sample gives 300,000 to 350,000 clones, about nine tenths of which show up once; approximately 9.4% is in the top ten. The material sequenced was peripheral blood. Receptors originate from a man aged 25 to 40 with COVID-19, enrolled during active disease.

This sequence joins TRBV29-1 and TRBJ1-1; D is unclear. Trimming pared 4 bases from V and 7 bases from J, leaving 16 bases between. The CDR3 is made up of 13 amino acids. Germline V CDR1 and CDR2: SQVTM, ANQGSEA. Here the CDR3 DNA reads TGCAGCGTTGCCAGGCGGGATATGGTTGAAGCTTTCTTT. Translating gives CSVARRDMVEAFF.

The V and J genes are TRBV24-1 and TRBJ2-1; tentative D call: TRBD1 (5 bases). This CDR3 has 13 amino acids. Deletions cut 4 bases from V and 4 bases from J, with 7 bases between. The V gene's germline CDR1 is KGHDR and CDR2 SFDVKD. CDR3: CATSDGHYNEQFF. In DNA form, the CDR3 reads TGTGCCACCAGTGACGGACATTACAATGAGCAGTTCTTC.